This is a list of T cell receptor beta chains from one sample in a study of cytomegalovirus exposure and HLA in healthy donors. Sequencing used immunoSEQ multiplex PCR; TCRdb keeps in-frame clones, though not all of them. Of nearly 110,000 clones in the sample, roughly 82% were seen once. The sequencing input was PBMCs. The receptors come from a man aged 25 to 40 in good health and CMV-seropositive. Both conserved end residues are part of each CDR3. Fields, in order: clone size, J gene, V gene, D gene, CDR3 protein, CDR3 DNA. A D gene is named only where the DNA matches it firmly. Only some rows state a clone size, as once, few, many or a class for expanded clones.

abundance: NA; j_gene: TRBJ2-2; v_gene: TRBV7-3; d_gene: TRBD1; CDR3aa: CASRQGAGNTGELFF; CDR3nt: TGTGCCAGCAGACAGGGGGCCGGGAACACCGGGGAGCTGTTTTTT
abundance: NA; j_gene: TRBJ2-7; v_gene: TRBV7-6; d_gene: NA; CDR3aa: CASSLELSYEQYF; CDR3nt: TGTGCCAGCAGCTTAGAACTCTCCTACGAGCAGTACTTC
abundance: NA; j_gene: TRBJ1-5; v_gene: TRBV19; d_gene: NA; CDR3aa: CASSINPGNQPQHF; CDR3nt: TGTGCCAGTAGTATAAACCCGGGAAATCAGCCCCAGCATTTT
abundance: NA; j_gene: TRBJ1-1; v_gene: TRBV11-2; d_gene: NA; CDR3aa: CASRLDRSYTEAFF; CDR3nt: TGTGCCAGCAGGCTTGACAGGAGTTACACTGAAGCTTTCTTT
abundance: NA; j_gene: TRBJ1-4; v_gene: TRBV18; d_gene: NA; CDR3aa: CASSGSREKLFF; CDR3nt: TGTGCCAGCTCCGGGTCGCGAGAAAAACTGTTTTTT
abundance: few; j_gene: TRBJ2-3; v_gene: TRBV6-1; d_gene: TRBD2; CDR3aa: CASSEVAGETDTQYF; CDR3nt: TGTGCCAGCAGTGAAGTAGCGGGGGAGACAGATACGCAGTATTTT
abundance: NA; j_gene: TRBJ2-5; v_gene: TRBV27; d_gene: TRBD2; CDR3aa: CASSSLAGGLETQYF; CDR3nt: TGTGCCAGCAGTTCATTAGCGGGGGGATTGGAGACCCAGTACTTC
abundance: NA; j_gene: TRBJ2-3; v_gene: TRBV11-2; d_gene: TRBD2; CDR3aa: CASSLGTRTDTQYF; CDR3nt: TGTGCCAGCAGCTTAGGGACTAGGACAGATACGCAGTATTTT
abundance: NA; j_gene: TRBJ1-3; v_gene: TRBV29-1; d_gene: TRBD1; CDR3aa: CSAQDRTSGNTIYF; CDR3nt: TGCAGCGCCCAGGACAGGACCTCCGGAAACACCATATATTTT
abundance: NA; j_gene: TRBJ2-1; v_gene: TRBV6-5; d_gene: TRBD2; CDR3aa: CASSPGAGVNEQFF; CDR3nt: TGTGCCAGCAGCCCCGGGGCGGGGGTGAATGAGCAGTTCTTC
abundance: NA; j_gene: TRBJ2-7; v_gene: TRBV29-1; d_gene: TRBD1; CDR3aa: CSVDEGTGPVGGGNNEQYF; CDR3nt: TGCAGCGTTGATGAGGGGACAGGGCCCGTTGGCGGGGGCAACAACGAGCAGTACTTC
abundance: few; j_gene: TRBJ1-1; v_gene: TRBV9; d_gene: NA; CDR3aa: CASSVTQGNTEAFF; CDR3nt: TGTGCCAGCAGCGTAACACAGGGGAACACTGAAGCTTTCTTT
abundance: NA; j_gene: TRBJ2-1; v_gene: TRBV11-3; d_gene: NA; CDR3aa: CASSSRKSSYNEQFF; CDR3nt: TGTGCCAGCAGCTCGCGTAAAAGCTCCTACAATGAGCAGTTCTTC
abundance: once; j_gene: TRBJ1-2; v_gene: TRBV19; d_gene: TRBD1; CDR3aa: CAAETGQGEGYTF; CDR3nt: TGTGCCGCTGAGACGGGACAGGGAGAAGGCTACACCTTC
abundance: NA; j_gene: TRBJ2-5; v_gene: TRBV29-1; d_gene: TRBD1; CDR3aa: CSVGTGDGGTQYF; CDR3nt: TGCAGCGTGGGGACAGGGGACGGGGGGACCCAGTACTTC
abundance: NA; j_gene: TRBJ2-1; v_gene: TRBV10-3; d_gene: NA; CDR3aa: CAISDIGQPSNEQFF; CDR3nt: TGTGCCATCAGTGATATAGGACAGCCTTCTAATGAGCAGTTCTTC
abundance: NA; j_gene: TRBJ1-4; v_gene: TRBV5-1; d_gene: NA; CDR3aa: CASSSDSGKNEKLFF; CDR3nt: TGCGCCAGCAGCTCTGACAGCGGGAAAAATGAAAAACTGTTTTTT
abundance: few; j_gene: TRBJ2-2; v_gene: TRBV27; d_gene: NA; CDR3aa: CASSPRQRLNTGELFF; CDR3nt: TGTGCCAGCAGTCCGAGACAGCGTCTAAACACCGGGGAGCTGTTTTTT
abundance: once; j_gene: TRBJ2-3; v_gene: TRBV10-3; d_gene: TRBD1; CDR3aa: CAIRDGQGTDTQYF; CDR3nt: TGTGCCATCAGAGACGGACAGGGAACAGATACGCAGTATTTT
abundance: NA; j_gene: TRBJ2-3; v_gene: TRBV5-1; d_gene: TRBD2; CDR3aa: CASSLGRYATGLAGVADTQYF; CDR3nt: TGCGCCAGCAGCTTGGGGAGGTATGCTACGGGACTAGCGGGGGTGGCAGATACGCAGTATTTT
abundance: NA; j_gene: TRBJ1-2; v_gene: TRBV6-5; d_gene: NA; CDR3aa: CASSYWEQGNTYTF; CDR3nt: TGTGCCAGCAGTTACTGGGAGCAAGGAAACACCTACACCTTC
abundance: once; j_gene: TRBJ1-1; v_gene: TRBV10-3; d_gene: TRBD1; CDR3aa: CATRDSERRTEAFF; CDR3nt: TGTGCCACCCGGGACAGCGAAAGGAGGACTGAAGCTTTCTTT
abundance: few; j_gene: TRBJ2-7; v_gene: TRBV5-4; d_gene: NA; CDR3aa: CASSLDTIGSYEQYF; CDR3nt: TGTGCCAGCAGCTTAGATACCATCGGGTCCTACGAGCAGTACTTC
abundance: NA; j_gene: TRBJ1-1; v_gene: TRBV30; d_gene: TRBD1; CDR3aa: CAWSFNRGGTEAFF; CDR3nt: TGTGCCTGGAGCTTTAACAGGGGCGGCACTGAAGCTTTCTTT
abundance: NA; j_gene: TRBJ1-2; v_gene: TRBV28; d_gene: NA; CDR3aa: CASSPGTHYGYTF; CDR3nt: TGTGCCAGCAGCCCCGGGACACATTATGGCTACACCTTC
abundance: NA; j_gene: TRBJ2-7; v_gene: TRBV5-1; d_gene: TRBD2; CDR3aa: CASSPGLAGLTYEQYF; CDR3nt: TGCGCCAGCAGCCCCGGACTAGCGGGCCTGACCTACGAGCAGTACTTC
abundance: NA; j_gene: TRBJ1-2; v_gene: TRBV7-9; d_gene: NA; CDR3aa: CSSSLPGGYTF; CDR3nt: TGTTCCAGCAGCTTACCGGGTGGCTACACCTTC
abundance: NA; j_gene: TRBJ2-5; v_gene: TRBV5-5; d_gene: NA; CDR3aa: CASSLTGGGASGVQETQYF; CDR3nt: TGTGCCAGCAGCTTGACAGGGGGAGGGGCTAGCGGGGTCCAAGAGACCCAGTACTTC
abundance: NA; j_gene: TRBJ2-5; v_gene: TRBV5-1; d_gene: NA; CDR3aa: CASSPFPYQETQYF; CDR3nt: TGCGCCAGCAGCCCTTTCCCGTACCAAGAGACCCAGTACTTC
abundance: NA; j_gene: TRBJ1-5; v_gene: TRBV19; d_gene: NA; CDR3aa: CASSRKGNSNQPQHF; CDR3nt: TGTGCCAGTAGTCGAAAGGGGAATAGCAATCAGCCCCAGCATTTT
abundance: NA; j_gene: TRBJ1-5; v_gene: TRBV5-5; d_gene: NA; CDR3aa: CASSGNRGNQPQHF; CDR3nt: TGTGCCAGCAGCGGAAACCGGGGGAATCAGCCCCAGCATTTT
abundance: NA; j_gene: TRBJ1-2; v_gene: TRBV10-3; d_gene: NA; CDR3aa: CAISDRAPYGYTF; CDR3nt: TGTGCCATCAGTGACAGGGCACCCTATGGCTACACCTTC